This TCR beta chain was recovered during a study of naive and memory T cell subsets. The trim removed 5 bases at V and 3 bases at J, leaving 10 bases unmatched. CDR1 and CDR2 from the germline V gene are ENHRY and SYGVKD. This CDR3 is built from 16 residues. The beta constant-region primer was an equimolar mix of two oligonucleotides covering TRBC1 and TRBC2. Ligation attached a single-stranded oligonucleotide with a 12-nucleotide UMI and the SP2 primer to the cDNA 3' end. TCRdb re-called the UMI-ligation and nested PCR reads with MiXCR, one entry per CDR3 protein. The sample records over 75,000 distinct CDR3 sequences, around 13% being singletons. This clonotype was detected only a few times.

This chain uses TRBV10-3 with TRBJ2-7; 10 bases align to TRBD2. The clonotype comes from a human donor in good health. Sequencing used central memory CD4+ T cells from blood. The CDR3 nucleotides read TGTGCCATCAGTCTTCCTCCAGCGGGAGGGGGCTACGAGCAGTACTTC. Translating gives CAISLPPAGGGYEQYF.